This T cell receptor (beta chain) was identified during a study of blood T cell repertoires in COVID-19. For the study at large: In each case, the material was cDNA or gDNA derived from T cells, B-cell-depleted T cells, or PBMCs.

Trimming cost V 2 bases and J 0 bases, with 7 bases left between them. The CDR3 spans 14 residues. Germline lookup yields CDR1 SGHAT and CDR2 FQNNGV. Seattle patient enrollment occurred during active infection, with longitudinal follow-up thereafter. Per the original data handling: Using reference gene primer amplification, nucleated cell counts were estimated. TCRdb's copy holds only in-frame clones and misses some; the assay was immunoSEQ multiplex PCR. V and J calls and clone size are given by that table; D and trimming were obtained from the DNA. This repertoire shows roughly 160,000 clones, roughly 88% found once; its top ten account for around 5.1%.

The chain recombines TRBV11-2 with TRBJ1-1; a weak D match, TRBD1 (5 bases). Sequencing was performed on peripheral blood. The TCR sequence derives from a man aged 18 to 29 with COVID-19, enrolled during active disease. The DNA for the CDR3 is TGTGCCAGCAGCTTACAGGGAATGAACACTGAAGCTTTCTTT. Translated, it gives CASSLQGMNTEAFF.